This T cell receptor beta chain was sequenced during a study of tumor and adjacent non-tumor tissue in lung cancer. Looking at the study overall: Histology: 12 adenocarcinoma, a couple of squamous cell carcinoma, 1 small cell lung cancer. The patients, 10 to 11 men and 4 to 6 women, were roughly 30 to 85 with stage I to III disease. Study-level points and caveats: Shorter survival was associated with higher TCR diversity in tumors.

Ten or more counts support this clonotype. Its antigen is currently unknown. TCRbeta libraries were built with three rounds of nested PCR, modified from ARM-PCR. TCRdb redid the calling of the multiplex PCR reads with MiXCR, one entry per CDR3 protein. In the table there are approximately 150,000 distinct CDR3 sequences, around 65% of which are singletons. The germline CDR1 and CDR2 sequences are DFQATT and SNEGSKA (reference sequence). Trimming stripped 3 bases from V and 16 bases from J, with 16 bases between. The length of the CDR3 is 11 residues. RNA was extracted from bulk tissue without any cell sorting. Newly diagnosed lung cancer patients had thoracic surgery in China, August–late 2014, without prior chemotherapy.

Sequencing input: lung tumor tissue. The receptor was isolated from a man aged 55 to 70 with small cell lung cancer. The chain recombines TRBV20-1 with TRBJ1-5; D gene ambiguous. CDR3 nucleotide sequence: TGCAGTGCTAGGGGAGGTGGTTCGCTCCATTTT. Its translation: CSARGGGSLHF.